One and the same sample provided the 26 T cell receptor beta chains below, sequenced in a study of T-cell reconstitution after alpha-beta-depleted transplantation in children. During its preparation, the TCRbeta library received unique molecular identifiers. TCRdb re-called the PCR reads with MiXCR, one entry per CDR3 protein. The sample holds 490,000 or so distinct CDR3 sequences, about 10% seen once. The sample consisted of PBMCs, taken before TCRalphabeta/CD19-depleted stem cell transplant. The source is a child aged 2-15 years with inherited bone marrow failure, due to receive a stem cell transplant.

The V call is TRBV5-1, the J call TRBJ1-2, with D unresolved. The CDR3 consists of 16 residues. V lost 5 bases, J lost 8 bases, and 25 bases lay in between. The germline V gene encodes CDR1 SGHRS and CDR2 YFSETQ. The DNA for the CDR3 is TGCGCCAGCAGGGACGGCCGGATTGGTCCGATTTCGGGCTACACCTTC. Protein product: CASRDGRIGPISGYTF.

This clonotype was counted at least ten times. CDR3 nucleotides: TGTGCCAGCAGCTCAAGGGACTACTCGTACCAAGAGACCCAGTACTTC. Translating gives CASSSRDYSYQETQYF. This rearrangement joins TRBV12-3 or TRBV12-4 to TRBJ2-5; 7 nucleotides line up with TRBD2. This CDR3 spans 16 amino acids. V was pared by 6 bases and J by 0 bases, with 10 bases of the junction left unmatched.

This chain connects TRBV30 to TRBJ2-1; no firm D call. The V gene's germline CDR1 is GTSNPN and CDR2 SVGIG (reference sequence). V dropped 2 bases and J dropped 7 bases, with 6 bases sitting between them. CDR3 length: 11 amino acids. The chain's CDR3 is CAWSLGNEQFF. The CDR3 DNA is TGTGCCTGGAGTTTGGGGAATGAGCAGTTCTTC.

This clonotype has ten or more counts. The chain has TRBV5-1 and TRBJ2-1, with D possibly being TRBD1 (5 bases). The V gene's germline CDR1 is SGHRS and CDR2 YFSETQ. V was cut by 3 bases and J by 2 bases, with 12 bases left in between. The CDR3 has 15 residues. CDR3 sequence: CASSSQGNTYNEQFF. The CDR3 DNA reads as TGCGCCAGCAGCTCCCAGGGTAACACCTACAATGAGCAGTTCTTC. Complete variable domain (other parts from reference TRBV5-1 and TRBJ2-1): KAGVTQTPRYLIKTRGQQVTLSCSPISGHRSVSWYQQTPGQGLQFLFEYFSETQRNKGNFPGRFSGRQFSNSRSEMNVSTLELGDSALYLCASSSQGNTYNEQFFGPGTRLTVL.

The table lists this clonotype with many counts. This chain connects TRBV27 to TRBJ2-7; 8 positions match TRBD2. This CDR3 region has 14 residues. Germline V lookup: CDR1 MNHEY, CDR2 SMNVEV (reference sequence). V dropped 7 bases and J dropped 0; count of bases not matched to a gene: 5. This CDR3 reads CASKGGGPSYEQYF. The CDR3 DNA reads TGTGCCAGCAAAGGCGGGGGGCCCTCCTACGAGCAGTACTTC.

This clonotype has at least ten counts. This chain joins TRBV5-5 and TRBJ2-3, with TRBD2 matching 12 bases. Germline V gene sequence: CDR1 SGHKS, CDR2 YYEKEE (reference sequence). The CDR3 loop spans 15 amino acids. Trimming removed 4 bases from V and 5 bases from J; junction bases left unmatched: 5. The CDR3 DNA sequence: TGTGCCAGCAGCCTAGCGGGAGGGCCGGGAGATACGCAGTATTTT. Translation gives CASSLAGGPGDTQYF.

In this sample, this clonotype turned up many times. The chain employs TRBV5-1 and TRBJ1-2; D is ambiguous. The ends were cut back, 4 bases at V and 2 bases at J, with 12 bases in the middle. Per the germline V gene, CDR1 is SGHRS and CDR2 is YFSETQ. This CDR3 has 14 residues. CDR3 bases: TGCGCCAGCAGCCCGGAGTTCCTGAACTATGGCTACACCTTC. Its protein product is CASSPEFLNYGYTF.

The sample holds many counts of this clonotype. V usage is TRBV20-1 and J usage is TRBJ2-3, with 12 bases lining up with TRBD2. CDR3 length equals 14 residues. The germline CDR1 and CDR2 sequences are DFQATT and SNEGSKA (reference sequence). CDR3 sequence (DNA): TGCAGCCAACTAGCGGGGGGCTACACAGATACGCAGTATTTT. It translates to CSQLAGGYTDTQYF.

The chain couples TRBV20-1 to TRBJ2-6, with no clear D. The germline V and J ends were trimmed by 3 bases and 2 bases, with 11 bases remaining between them. Germline V gene data show CDR1 as DFQATT and CDR2 as SNEGSKA (reference sequence). CDR3 length: 15 residues. The CDR3 DNA reads as TGCAGTGCTAGTCATGGGGTAGCTGGGGCCAACGTCCTGACTTTC. Translating it yields CSASHGVAGANVLTF.

This clonotype was observed at least ten times. V usage is TRBV27 and J usage is TRBJ2-1; 9 nucleotides agree with TRBD1. The CDR3 has 14 amino acids. V shed 5 bases and J 6 bases; nucleotides not matched to a gene: 5. Germline values: CDR1 MNHEY, CDR2 SMNVEV (reference sequence). CDR3 sequence: CASSPGTGFNEQFF. In DNA form, the CDR3 reads TGTGCCAGCAGTCCCGGGACAGGGTTCAATGAGCAGTTCTTC.

This clonotype has a count of ten or more. The chain has TRBV4-3 and TRBJ2-3, with 14 bases aligning to TRBD2. The V gene's germline CDR1 is LGHNA and CDR2 YSLEER. V lost 4 bases to trimming and J lost 4 bases; unmatched junction nucleotides: 4. The CDR3 contains 16 residues. The chain's CDR3 is CASSPGTSGSPDTQYF. In DNA form, the CDR3 reads TGCGCCAGCAGCCCGGGGACTAGCGGGAGTCCAGATACGCAGTATTTT.

This clonotype has ten or more counts. The J gene is TRBJ1-3, the V gene TRBV12-3 or TRBV12-4, with 7 bases matching TRBD1. The length of the CDR3 is 13 residues. V gave up 6 bases and J gave up 10 bases; unmatched junction bases: 9. The CDR3 protein is CASSIGQVGTIYF. CDR3 coding DNA: TGTGCCAGCAGCATCGGACAGGTTGGAACCATATATTTT.

This clonotype was recorded a few times. V usage is TRBV1 and J usage is TRBJ2-2; TRBD1 is taken as the D call from the table, unchecked against the DNA. TRBV1 is a recognized pseudogene. The CDR3 covers 16 residues. CDR3 DNA: TGCACCAGCAGCCAAGCTGGGGGCTCTGGGCCCGGGGAGCTGTTTTTT. Amino acid sequence: CTSSQAGGSGPGELFF.

This clonotype was recorded at least ten times. This sequence joins TRBV7-8 and TRBJ2-7, with 8 bases matching TRBD2. Germline-derived CDR1 and CDR2 are SGHVS and FQNEAQ. The J segment lost 4 bases and the V segment lost 4 bases, leaving 9 bases of the junction unmatched. The CDR3 sequence is 15 residues long. The CDR3 region has the DNA TGTGCCAGCAGCTCCCCGGGGGCGGGAGGTTACGAGCAGTACTTC. Translation gives CASSSPGAGGYEQYF.

This clonotype was counted at least ten times. The chain uses TRBV4-1 and TRBJ1-2; D is unresolved. Germline assignment: CDR1 MGHRA and CDR2 YSYEKL. The CDR3 runs to 14 residues. V lost 0 bases, J lost 8 bases, and 13 bases lay in between. The CDR3 region has the DNA TGCGCCAGCAGCCAAGATCCTGCCTCTCCAGGCTACACCTTC. It is translated as CASSQDPASPGYTF.

This clonotype appeared a few times. This chain joins TRBV30 and TRBJ2-7; 7 bases are a match to TRBD1. Germline V CDR1 and CDR2: GTSNPN, SVGIG (reference sequence). The length of the CDR3 is 16 residues. V gave up 1 base and J gave up 3 bases; unmatched junction bases: 12. CDR3 sequence: CAWSAHPRTGIYEQYF. DNA of the CDR3: TGTGCCTGGAGTGCCCACCCTAGGACAGGCATCTACGAGCAGTACTTC.

This chain uses TRBV30 with TRBJ2-3; 10 nucleotides align to TRBD2. The ends lost 2 bases at V and 5 bases at J; junction bases unmatched: 13. There are 17 residues in the CDR3. Germline V gives CDR1 GTSNPN, CDR2 SVGIG (reference sequence). The CDR3 loop is CAWSTLREREGGDTQYF. The CDR3 DNA is TGTGCCTGGAGTACCCTTCGTGAGCGGGAGGGGGGAGATACGCAGTATTTT. The complete variable domain, with remaining parts taken from reference TRBV30 and TRBJ2-3, reads SQTIHQWPATLVQPVGSPLSLECTVEGTSNPNLYWYRQAAGRGLQLLFYSVGIGQISSEVPQNLSASRPQDRQFILSSKKLLLSDSGFYLCAWSTLREREGGDTQYFGPGTRLTVL.

On this clonotype itself: Since a much larger clone is just one base distant, this may be a read error. The chain joins TRBV6-2 or TRBV6-3 to TRBJ2-7; D is perhaps TRBD2 (7 bases). The CDR3 totals 15 residues. Germline CDR1 is MNHEY and CDR2 is SVGEGT. V gave up 7 bases and J gave up 4 bases, with 20 bases separating them. CDR3 coding DNA: TGTGCCAGCATGCCGAGGGGGGGAGTTCTGTACGAGCAGTACTTC. Protein product: CASMPRGGVLYEQYF.

For this clonotype: This may come from a read error, since a much larger clone is one base off. The rearrangement uses TRBV12-3 or TRBV12-4 and TRBJ2-2, with D maybe TRBD2 (6 bases). The CDR3 has 16 residues. CDR3 protein: CASSLRRSEGGGEPFF. CDR3 nucleotides: TGTGCCAGCAGTTTAAGACGTTCAGAGGGCGGCGGGGAGCCGTTTTTT.

This clonotype has ten or more counts. The V gene is TRBV29-1, the J gene TRBJ2-7; 9 positions agree with TRBD1. Germline CDR1 reads SQVTM; CDR2 reads ANQGSEA. Trimming cost V 6 bases and J 3 bases; bases outside gene matches: 9. The CDR3 extends over 14 amino acids. The chain's CDR3 is CSVRDRETYYEQYF. The CDR3 DNA reads as TGCAGCGTAAGGGACAGGGAAACGTACTACGAGCAGTACTTC.

There are a few counts of this clonotype. The rearrangement links TRBV12-3 or TRBV12-4 to TRBJ2-7, with D hard to call. Trimming pared 2 bases from V and 5 bases from J, leaving 13 bases between. This CDR3 region has 14 residues. The CDR3 sequence: CASSLLGPTDEQYF. The CDR3 DNA reads TGTGCCAGCAGTTTACTCGGGCCTACCGACGAGCAGTACTTC.

On this clonotype: A read error is possible here, since a much larger clone lies one base away. The gene calls are TRBV28 and TRBJ2-7; maybe TRBD2 (5 bases). This CDR3 has 14 amino acids. Germline CDR1 is MDHEN and CDR2 is SYDVKM. CDR3: CASRTPGKGYDQYF. In DNA form, the CDR3 reads TGTGCCAGCCGAACCCCCGGGAAAGGGTACGACCAGTACTTC.

This clonotype was counted many times. This chain links TRBV3-1 with TRBJ1-1; D ambiguous. Germline CDR1 reads LGHDT; CDR2 reads YNNKEL (reference sequence). The CDR3 loop spans 14 amino acids. Trimming shortened V by 1 base and J by 3 bases, and 9 bases separated the two germline ends. DNA of the CDR3: TGTGCCAGCAGCCAAGGGCCTTTGGACACTGAAGCTTTCTTT. Translated: CASSQGPLDTEAFF.

This clonotype was seen ten or more times. The chain is built from TRBV20-1 and TRBJ1-5; 7 bases agree with TRBD1. The CDR3 runs 14 residues. With 6 bases clipped from V and 6 bases from J, the junction kept 11 bases outside the gene matches. Per the germline V gene, CDR1 is DFQATT and CDR2 is SNEGSKA (reference sequence). CDR3 DNA: TGCAGTGCCATGACAGGGAATAGGCTTCAGCCCCAGCATTTT. Protein: CSAMTGNRLQPQHF.

In its sample, this clonotype was seen many times. V gene TRBV2 combines with J gene TRBJ2-1, with unresolved D. The germline CDR1 and CDR2 sequences are SNHLY and FYNNEI. This CDR3 is 13 amino acids long. V gave up 5 bases and J gave up 9 bases, with 14 bases separating them. The CDR3 region is CASSRLTKGEQFF. CDR3 sequence (DNA): TGTGCCAGCAGTCGTTTAACTAAGGGTGAGCAGTTCTTC.

This clonotype was seen many times. The chain joins TRBV27 to TRBJ1-1; D unclear. Deletions cut 4 bases from V and 2 bases from J, with 8 bases between. The CDR3 is 13 residues long. CDR1 and CDR2 from the germline V gene are MNHEY and SMNVEV (reference sequence). The CDR3 is CASSSLRNTEAFF. CDR3 nucleotides: TGTGCCAGCAGTTCTCTCCGTAACACTGAAGCTTTCTTT.